This T cell receptor beta chain stems from a study of blood T cell repertoires in COVID-19. Overall study context: Acute and convalescent COVID-19 specimens originated in the United States, Italy and Spain. PBMCs, B-cell-depleted T cells, or T cells were the source of the cDNA or gDNA that made up the material.

Germline CDR1 is LNHNV and CDR2 is YYDKDF (reference sequence). The V gene lost 3 bases and the J gene lost 1 base, with 7 bases spanning the gap. The CDR3 length is 13 residues. TCRdb's copy holds only in-frame clones and misses some; the assay was immunoSEQ multiplex PCR. The table lists roughly 68,000 clones, more than 85% of them singletons, with around 7.3% in the top ten. V usage is TRBV15 and J usage is TRBJ2-7; tentatively, D is TRBD1 (6 bases). The sequencing sample was made of peripheral blood. The TCR sequence derives from a man aged 35-49 years with COVID-19, enrolled during active disease. The CDR3 is CATSSTGSYEQYF. DNA for the CDR3: TGTGCCACCAGCAGTACAGGGTCCTACGAGCAGTACTTC. Complete variable domain (other parts from reference TRBV15 and TRBJ2-7): DAMVIQNPRYQVTQFGKPVTLSCSQTLNHNVMYWYQQKSSQAPKLLFHYYDKDFNNEADTPDNFQSRRPNTSFCFLDIRSPGLGDTAMYLCATSSTGSYEQYFGPGTRLTVT.